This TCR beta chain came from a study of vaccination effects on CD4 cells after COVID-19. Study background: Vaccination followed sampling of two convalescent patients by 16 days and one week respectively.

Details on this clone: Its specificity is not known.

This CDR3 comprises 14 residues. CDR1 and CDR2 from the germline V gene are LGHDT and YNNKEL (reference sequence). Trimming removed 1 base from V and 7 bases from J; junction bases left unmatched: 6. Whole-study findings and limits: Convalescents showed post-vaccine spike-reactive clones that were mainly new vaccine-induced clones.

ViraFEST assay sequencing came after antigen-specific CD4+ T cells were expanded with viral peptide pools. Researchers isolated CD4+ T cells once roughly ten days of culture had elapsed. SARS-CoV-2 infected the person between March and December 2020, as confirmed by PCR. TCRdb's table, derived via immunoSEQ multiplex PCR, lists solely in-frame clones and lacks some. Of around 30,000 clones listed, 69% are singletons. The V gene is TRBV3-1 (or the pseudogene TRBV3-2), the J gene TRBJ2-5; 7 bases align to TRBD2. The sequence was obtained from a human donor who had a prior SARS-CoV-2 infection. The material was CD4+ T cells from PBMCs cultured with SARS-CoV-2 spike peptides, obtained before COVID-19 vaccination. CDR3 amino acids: CASSQVRSGLTQYF. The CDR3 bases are TGTGCCAGCAGCCAAGTCCGTAGCGGGCTGACCCAGTACTTC.